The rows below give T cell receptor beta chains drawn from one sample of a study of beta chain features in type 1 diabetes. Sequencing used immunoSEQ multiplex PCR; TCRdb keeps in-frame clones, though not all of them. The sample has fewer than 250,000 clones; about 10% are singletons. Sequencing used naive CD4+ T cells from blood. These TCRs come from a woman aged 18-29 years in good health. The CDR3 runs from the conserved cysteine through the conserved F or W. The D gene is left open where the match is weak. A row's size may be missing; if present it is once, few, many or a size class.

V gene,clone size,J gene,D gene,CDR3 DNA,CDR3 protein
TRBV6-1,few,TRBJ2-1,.,TGTGCCAGCAACCTCCGGGACATCAATGAGCAGTTCTTC,CASNLRDINEQFF
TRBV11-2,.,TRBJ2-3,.,TGTGCCAGCAGCTTAGGGCAGGGAACTAGCACAGATACGCAGTATTTT,CASSLGQGTSTDTQYF
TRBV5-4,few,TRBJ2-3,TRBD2,TGTGCCAGCAGCCGAAGCGGGGGACCCTACACAGATACGCAGTATTTT,CASSRSGGPYTDTQYF
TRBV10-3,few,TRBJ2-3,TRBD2,TGTGCCATCAGTGAGTCGGTGACTAGCGGCACAGATACGCAGTATTTT,CAISESVTSGTDTQYF
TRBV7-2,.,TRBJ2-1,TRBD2,TGTGCCAGCAGCTTATCTAGCGGGCCGTACAATGAGCAGTTCTTC,CASSLSSGPYNEQFF
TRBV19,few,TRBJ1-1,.,TGTGCCAGTCTGCGGAGAGGGACTGAAGCTTTCTTT,CASLRRGTEAFF
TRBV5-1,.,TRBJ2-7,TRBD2,TGCGCCAGCAGCTTGGATGGGACTAGCCTCGAGCAGTACTTC,CASSLDGTSLEQYF
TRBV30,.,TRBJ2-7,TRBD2,TGTGCCTGGAAAAGTAGCGGGAGAAACTCCTACGAGCAGTACTTC,CAWKSSGRNSYEQYF
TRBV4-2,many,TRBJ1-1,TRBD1,TGTGCCAGCAGCCAGGCGACAGGGAGGTATGCTTTCTTT,CASSQATGRYAFF
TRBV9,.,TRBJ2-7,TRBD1,TGTGCCAGCAGCGTGGGCGGACAGGGGTCCTACGAGCAGTACTTC,CASSVGGQGSYEQYF